The source of this T cell receptor beta chain is a study of Graves' ophthalmopathy and Graves' hyperthyroidism listed by TCRdb under 2018. Broadly, across the study: Peripheral blood was collected before any treatment was given, at the time of initial diagnosis. TCR beta repertoire signatures were used to distinguish Graves' ophthalmopathy from Graves' hyperthyroidism and to predict progression to ophthalmopathy. In total, 135 blood samples were TCR-sequenced: fewer than 50 ophthalmopathy, 75 hyperthyroidism and about 17 hyperthyroidism-to-ophthalmopathy patients. To explore V-J signatures distinguishing ophthalmopathy from hyperthyroidism, a discovery set of about 99 patients (fewer than 45 ophthalmopathy, 57 stable hyperthyroidism) was enrolled. An independent validation cohort comprised some 19 hyperthyroidism patients and about 16 patients who later progressed from hyperthyroidism to ophthalmopathy. In several hyperthyroidism patients, the T-cell repertoires found in thyroid tissue were compared with those found in blood. Once sampling was done, hyperthyroidism patients were given methimazole at a starting dose of 30 mg daily, while ophthalmopathy patients were given high-dose intravenous methylprednisolone. The roughly 94 discovery patients were randomly divided into training and test sets at a 7:3 ratio.

Hyperthyroidism was defined as stable when no progression to ophthalmopathy occurred within 18 months of follow-up. Hyperthyroidism patients were newly diagnosed, with disease duration under 2 months, and aged 18 to 65 years. Anyone with other autoimmune diseases, uncontrolled infections, pregnancy or lactation was excluded from the study. Diagnosis relied on clinical symptoms, serum thyroxine, TRAb, thyroid ultrasound and orbital computed tomography. Using Ficoll-Paque density gradient centrifugation, PBMCs were isolated from less than 13 ml of fresh peripheral blood. Total RNA was extracted using Trizol reagent, and RNA quality was checked on an Agilent 2100 Bioanalyzer. Points the paper makes about the study in general: Sample size was not predetermined statistically, and investigators were not blinded to group allocation. Among expanded thyroid clonotypes with frequency above 0.001, most also showed up in blood, which suggests that blood repertoires may reflect the thyroid immune response. In cross-validation, the 13-signature model distinguished ophthalmopathy from stable hyperthyroidism with 87.88% sensitivity and approximately 81% specificity, while in the test set the corresponding values were about 80% and 75%. In validation, the model predicted ophthalmopathy progression with 70.59% sensitivity and around 72% specificity; some 13 predicted patients were CT-confirmed with GO in a median of roughly 6.8 months.

This clonotype was recorded at least ten times. What this receptor recognizes is not known. Per-nucleotide qualities are absent, and no much larger clonotype sits a single base away. TCR beta CDR3 regions were amplified from RNA transcripts for repertoire sequencing. HTBI primers and the Qiagen OneStep RT-PCR kit were used in a first-round RT-PCR, which was followed by a second-round multiplex PCR, size selection and purification. Libraries were sequenced paired-end with 100 bp reads on an Illumina HiSeq2000. For the original study's pipeline: SOAPnuke was used for read processing, and reads with adapters, uncalled bases, a mean Phred below 15, or no exact constant-primer or identifier match were discarded. COPE v1.2.5 was used to merge high-quality paired reads. Each unique nucleotide sequence was treated as a clonotype, and MiTCR v1.1 was used to align the clonotypes to the IMGT TRB V, D and J references. Analysis was restricted to V-J combinations with a frequency above 0.0001, which covered roughly 99% of repertoires. A TCR clonal expansion and chaos score per V-J combination was defined as the ratio of F50 clonal expansion to chaos observed in the TCRdist matrix. Features were reduced by Welch's t-statistics and random forest to more than 10 V-J combinations, which fed a naive Bayes classifier. The similarity between thyroid and blood repertoires was quantified using the Morisita-Horn index. The raw public reads went through TCRdb reprocessing: fastp at Q25, MiXCR clone calling, in-frame beta chains kept. One record per CDR3 amino acid sequence lists the most common genes and DNA. The V and J calls reflect TCRdb's pipeline rather than the authors' work. This sample is represented by about 620,000 distinct CDR3 sequences; 20% to 25% of them were singletons. The top ten constitute approximately 6.5% of the sample.

This clonotype was obtained from a woman under 30 with stable Graves' hyperthyroidism. Some clones in this sample may be carry-over from other donors' samples. Donor details come from another sample of the same person, matched by shared clones. Sequenced sample: peripheral blood.

The DNA sequence reads TGTGCCAGCAGGCGACAGGGACGGGGTCAGCCCCAGCATTTT. It is translated as CASRRQGRGQPQHF. The rearranged chain carries TRBV12-3 or TRBV12-4 and TRBJ1-5; TRBD1 matches 7 bases in the middle. Trimming takes 6 bases off V and 6 bases off J; junction bases not matched to a gene: 8. The CDR3 has 14 amino acids, counting the end cysteine and phenylalanine. Only the CDR3 part of the read is kept: 42 bases, read in frame from the first base.